Below, 12 T cell receptor beta chains from the same sample are listed, as sequenced in a study of PD-1 blockade in mismatch repair-deficient tumors. The table came from immunoSEQ multiplex PCR; TCRdb's copy has only in-frame clones and leaves some out. The sample has 100,000 to 150,000 clones, about 90% seen once. Material: peripheral blood, obtained 70 to 72 weeks after starting pembrolizumab. All receptors derive from an adult with mismatch repair-deficient cancer.

CDR3 nucleotide sequence: TGTGCCAGCAGCTTCAATCCCGCGGCGAACACTGAAGCTTTCTTT. Its translation is CASSFNPAANTEAFF. The chain recombines TRBV5-6 with TRBJ1-1; D is unclear. The CDR3 contains 15 residues. The germline V gene has CDR1 SGHDT and CDR2 YYEEEE. The V gene lost 2 bases and the J gene lost 1 base, with 12 bases spanning the gap.

The chain is built from TRBV29-1 and TRBJ1-2; D ambiguous. CDR3 length: 11 amino acids. Germline V gene data show CDR1 as SQVTM and CDR2 as ANQGSEA. The germline V and J ends were trimmed by 4 bases and 2 bases, with 5 bases remaining between them. The CDR3 DNA is TGCAGCGTTGCACAGAACTATGGCTACACCTTC. Amino acid sequence: CSVAQNYGYTF. The full variable domain, in which reference TRBV29-1 and TRBJ1-2 provide the parts outside the CDR3, is SAVISQKPSRDICQRGTSLTIQCQVDSQVTMMFWYRQQPGQSLTLIATANQGSEATYESGFVIDKFPISRPNLTFSTLTVSNMSPEDSSIYLCSVAQNYGYTFGSGTRLTVV.

The chain links TRBV7-3 to TRBJ2-1, with 11 bases matching TRBD2. Unmatched junction bases numbered 13, after V lost 5 bases and J lost 1 base. CDR1 and CDR2 from the germline V gene are SGHTA and FQGTGA. CDR3 size: 19 residues. CDR3 sequence: CASSPVGSASGRSYNEQFF. In DNA form, the CDR3 reads TGTGCCAGCAGCCCAGTAGGGTCCGCTAGCGGGAGGTCCTACAATGAGCAGTTCTTC.

The chain has TRBV19 and TRBJ2-2, with 9 bases that match TRBD2. The CDR3 runs 19 residues. Germline V gene sequence: CDR1 LNHDA, CDR2 SQIVND (reference sequence). J gave up 1 base and V 4 bases, and 13 bases lay outside the gene matches. The CDR3 is CASSTPGLAGVRNTGELFF. The CDR3 DNA reads as TGTGCCAGTAGTACCCCAGGGTTAGCGGGAGTCCGGAACACCGGGGAGCTGTTTTTT. Supplemented by reference TRBV19 and TRBJ2-2, the full variable domain reads DGGITQSPKYLFRKEGQNVTLSCEQNLNHDAMYWYRQDPGQGLRLIYYSQIVNDFQKGDIAEGYSVSREKKESFPLTVTSAQKNPTAFYLCASSTPGLAGVRNTGELFFGEGSRLTVL.

V usage is TRBV14 and J usage is TRBJ1-3; D not resolved. Germline values: CDR1 SGHDN, CDR2 FVKESK. Trimming shortened V by 1 base and J by 2 bases, and 6 bases separated the two germline ends. The CDR3 is 14 residues long. The CDR3 nucleotides read TGTGCCAGCAGCCAAGGACTTACTGGAAACACCATATATTTT. Translating it yields CASSQGLTGNTIYF.

This clone has only a few counts. J is TRBJ2-7 and V is TRBV4-3; D unclear. V lost 4 bases to trimming and J lost 6 bases, with 13 bases between them. Germline loops: CDR1 LGHNA, CDR2 YSLEER. This CDR3 has 13 residues. The CDR3 DNA reads TGCGCCAGCAGCCTCCGAAACAAGGGCGAGCAGTACTTC. Protein: CASSLRNKGEQYF.

J is TRBJ2-1 and V is TRBV6-6; no definite D call. The CDR3 loop spans 11 amino acids. The V and J ends lost 6 bases and 7 bases respectively, with 7 bases between them. CDR1 MNHNY and CDR2 SVGAGI come from the germline V gene (reference sequence). The CDR3 bases are TGTGCCAGCAGCAGCCCGAATGAGCAGTTCTTC. This gives the protein CASSSPNEQFF.

The genes are TRBV15 and TRBJ2-5, with no clear D. The CDR3 has 14 residues. V was clipped by 4 bases and J by 4 bases, with 13 bases between them. Germline assignment: CDR1 LNHNV and CDR2 YYDKDF (reference sequence). The CDR3, as DNA: TGTGCCACCAGCACCCCAGGTGGTTTAGAGACCCAGTACTTC. Protein sequence: CATSTPGGLETQYF.

J is TRBJ2-1 and V is TRBV5-1, with unresolved D. Germline values: CDR1 SGHRS, CDR2 YFSETQ. V was cut by 0 bases and J by 5 bases, with 9 bases left in between. The CDR3 extends over 14 amino acids. Written as DNA, the CDR3 is TGCGCCAGCAGCTTGGAAGCGAGACACAATGAGCAGTTCTTC. Translated: CASSLEARHNEQFF. The entire variable domain, with the rest obtained from reference TRBV5-1 and TRBJ2-1, is as follows: KAGVTQTPRYLIKTRGQQVTLSCSPISGHRSVSWYQQTPGQGLQFLFEYFSETQRNKGNFPGRFSGRQFSNSRSEMNVSTLELGDSALYLCASSLEARHNEQFFGPGTRLTVL.

The rearrangement uses TRBV2 and TRBJ2-7; TRBD2 aligns across 10 bases. The CDR3 extends over 15 amino acids. V was clipped by 6 bases and J by 1 base; unmatched bases: 6. CDR1 is SNHLY and CDR2 is FYNNEI in the germline V gene. The chain's CDR3 is CASRPTSGKSYEQYF. The CDR3 nucleotides are TGTGCCAGCAGGCCAACTAGCGGGAAATCCTACGAGCAGTACTTC.

The chain joins TRBV7-8 to TRBJ2-7; D is undetermined. In germline, CDR1 is SGHVS, CDR2 FQNEAQ. Trimming pared 1 base from V and 3 bases from J, leaving 7 bases between. This CDR3 is built from 13 residues. The CDR3 loop reads CASSLGPVYEQYF. The CDR3 nucleotides are TGTGCCAGCAGCTTAGGACCAGTCTACGAGCAGTACTTC.

CDR3 DNA sequence: TGTGCTTCGAAGGCCGCCGGGCGCTACGAGCAGTACTTC. Its protein is CASKAAGRYEQYF. This chain links TRBV30 with TRBJ2-7; D not certain. CDR1 and CDR2 from the germline V gene are GTSNPN and SVGIG (reference sequence). CDR3 size: 13 residues. The full variable domain, completed using reference TRBV30 and TRBJ2-7, is SQTIHQWPATLVQPVGSPLSLECTVEGTSNPNLYWYRQAAGRGLQLLFYSVGIGQISSEVPQNLSASRPQDRQFILSSKKLLLSDSGFYLCASKAAGRYEQYFGPGTRLTVT.